What follows are 30 T cell receptor beta chains derived from one specimen sequenced in a study of T cells after yellow fever vaccination. TCRdb redid the calling of the 5' RACE reads with MiXCR, one entry per CDR3 protein. The table includes approximately 450,000 distinct CDR3 sequences, about 19% detected once. The specimen comprised PBMCs, sampled before the yellow fever booster vaccination. These receptors originate from a man aged 18 to 30 who received the YFV17D yellow fever vaccine.

This sequence joins TRBV9 and TRBJ2-1; D is undetermined. The CDR3 loop spans 16 amino acids. Germline-derived CDR1 and CDR2 are SGDLS and YYNGEE. Trimming removed 3 bases at V and 4 bases at J, with 17 bases between. The CDR3 sequence is CASSALWDTSYNEQFF. Here the CDR3 DNA reads TGTGCCAGCAGCGCCCTATGGGATACTTCGTACAATGAGCAGTTCTTC.

The table lists this clonotype with a few counts. The CDR3 region is CSARGAGLDSPLHF. Written as DNA, the CDR3 is TGCAGTGCGCGAGGCGCGGGACTTGATTCACCCCTCCACTTT. The genes are TRBV20-1 and TRBJ1-6; D is possibly TRBD1 (5 bases). This CDR3 comprises 14 residues. Germline CDR1 DFQATT, CDR2 SNEGSKA (reference sequence). The ends were cut back, 6 bases at V and 8 bases at J, with 17 bases in the middle.

This sequence joins TRBV20-1 and TRBJ2-4; D not resolved. Germline-derived CDR1 and CDR2 are DFQATT and SNEGSKA (reference sequence). The germline V and J ends were trimmed by 0 bases and 0 bases, with 12 bases remaining between them. CDR3 length: 16 residues. This CDR3 reads CSARDLDSLAKNIQYF. The DNA for the CDR3 is TGCAGTGCTAGAGATCTGGATTCTCTAGCCAAAAACATTCAGTACTTC.

This clonotype was detected only once. The V gene is TRBV28, the J gene TRBJ2-7; 7 bases are shared with TRBD1. Per germline, CDR1 MDHEN and CDR2 SYDVKM. Trimming removed 6 bases from V and 7 bases from J; junction bases left unmatched: 9. This CDR3 comprises 13 residues. CDR3: CASRKPGTVEQYV. CDR3 in DNA: TGTGCCAGCAGGAAACCCGGGACAGTGGAGCAGTACGTC.

The chain combines TRBV12-3 or TRBV12-4 with TRBJ2-3; TRBD1 agrees at 8 bases. V shed 4 bases, J shed 0 bases, and the junction held 6 bases outside the gene matches. CDR3 length equals 16 residues. CDR3 nucleotides: TGTGCCAGCAGTTCTATCGGACAGGGAAGCACAGATACGCAGTATTTT. Translating gives CASSSIGQGSTDTQYF.

The chain links TRBV11-3 to TRBJ2-2, with TRBD1 matching 9 bases. The CDR3 is 16 residues long. V was pared by 6 bases and J by 4 bases, with 9 bases of the junction left unmatched. Germline V lookup: CDR1 SGHNT, CDR2 YENEEA. In DNA form, the CDR3 reads TGTGCCAGCAGAAAAGGGGGGACAGGGTCCACCGGGGAGCTGTTTTTT. Amino acids: CASRKGGTGSTGELFF.

This clonotype has only a few counts. The rearrangement links TRBV29-1 to TRBJ2-3; no definite D call. Trimming took off 0 bases at V and 10 bases at J, with 17 bases between the two ends. This CDR3 region has 14 residues. The germline CDR1 and CDR2 sequences are SQVTM and ANQGSEA. CDR3 amino acids: CSVEDHDGVGSQYF. The CDR3 DNA reads TGCAGCGTTGAAGATCATGACGGCGTGGGGTCGCAGTATTTT.

The chain uses TRBV7-2 and TRBJ2-5; 10 positions match TRBD1. Germline assignment: CDR1 SGHTA and CDR2 FQGNSA. J lost 5 bases, V lost 5 bases, and 5 bases had no gene match. This CDR3 has 14 amino acids. The CDR3 DNA follows: TGTGCCAGCAGCGCCAGACAGGGGGCCGAGACCCAGTACTTC. Its protein product is CASSARQGAETQYF.

J is TRBJ2-7 and V is TRBV5-1; D gene ambiguous. The V end was cut by 1 base, the J end by 6 bases, with 11 bases between. The CDR3 is 13 amino acids. Germline CDR1 is SGHRS and CDR2 is YFSETQ. The chain's CDR3 is CASSLYWGSEQYV. For the CDR3, the DNA is TGCGCCAGCAGCTTGTATTGGGGTTCCGAGCAGTACGTC.

The sample holds a few counts of this clonotype. The rearrangement joins TRBV7-9 to TRBJ2-1; D is undetermined. Trimming stripped 1 base from V and 9 bases from J, with 7 bases between. Germline-derived CDR1 and CDR2 are SEHNR and FQNEAQ (reference sequence). The CDR3 contains 12 residues. In DNA form, the CDR3 reads TGTGCCAGCAGCTTAGAAGATGGTGAGCAGTTCTTC. It is translated as CASSLEDGEQFF.

There are a few counts of this clonotype. The chain employs TRBV7-2 and TRBJ1-2; 9 bases fit TRBD1. The V gene's germline CDR1 is SGHTA and CDR2 FQGNSA. V dropped 4 bases and J dropped 5; count of bases not matched to a gene: 5. CDR3 length: 14 amino acids. The CDR3 here is CASSWGQGSYGYTF. CDR3 nucleotides: TGTGCCAGCAGCTGGGGACAGGGATCTTATGGCTACACCTTC.

There are many counts of this clonotype. J is TRBJ1-1 and V is TRBV20-1; no clear D gene. Germline loops: CDR1 DFQATT, CDR2 SNEGSKA (reference sequence). The CDR3 is 13 amino acids. V lost 0 bases and J lost 3, with 8 bases in between. Written as DNA, the CDR3 is TGCAGTGCTAGAGATCGTTCAGACACTGAAGCTTTCTTT. Protein: CSARDRSDTEAFF.

This clonotype appeared many times. This chain joins TRBV5-1 and TRBJ1-1; possible D gene TRBD1, 5 bases. Germline V lookup: CDR1 SGHRS, CDR2 YFSETQ. The CDR3 has 15 residues. V lost 1 base and J lost 3, with 13 bases in between. This CDR3 reads CASSLMRGRDTEAFF. In DNA, the CDR3 is TGCGCCAGCAGCTTGATGAGGGGTAGGGACACTGAAGCTTTCTTT.

This sequence joins TRBV12-3 or TRBV12-4 and TRBJ2-7; D possibly corresponds to TRBD1 (5 bases). With 6 bases removed from V and 3 bases from J, the gap between germline ends came to 21 bases. The CDR3 covers 16 residues. The CDR3 sequence: CASSQFLLTANYEQYF. CDR3 in DNA: TGTGCCAGCAGCCAATTCCTCCTGACAGCCAACTACGAGCAGTACTTC.

This clonotype was observed a few times. The chain recombines TRBV20-1 with TRBJ2-3; 7 bases agree with TRBD2. There are 14 residues in the CDR3. The germline gives CDR1 DFQATT, CDR2 SNEGSKA (reference sequence). Unmatched junction bases numbered 5, after V lost 1 base and J lost 4 bases. CDR3 in amino acids: CSARGERGSDTQYF. For the CDR3, the DNA is TGCAGTGCTAGAGGAGAGCGGGGCTCAGATACGCAGTATTTT.

The V call is TRBV14, the J call TRBJ2-7; D might be TRBD1 or TRBD2, each matching 5 bases. Germline V gene lookup returns CDR1 SGHDN and CDR2 FVKESK. The V and J ends lost 1 base and 6 bases respectively, with 13 bases between them. This CDR3 has 14 amino acids. The DNA of the CDR3 is TGTGCCAGCAGCCAAGCCCGGGGCCATAGCGAGCAGTACGTC. The encoded protein is CASSQARGHSEQYV.

This clonotype was seen more than once but under ten times. This sequence joins TRBV29-1 and TRBJ2-3; 8 bases align to TRBD1. The ends lost 0 bases at V and 4 bases at J; junction bases unmatched: 3. The CDR3 runs to 14 residues. Germline assignment: CDR1 SQVTM and CDR2 ANQGSEA. The CDR3 bases are TGCAGCGTTGAAGAGTCAGGGGGCGCAGATACGCAGTATTTT. Translating gives CSVEESGGADTQYF.

This clonotype was seen more than once but under ten times. The chain employs TRBV5-6 and TRBJ2-7; tentatively, D is TRBD2 (7 bases). Germline V gene sequence: CDR1 SGHDT, CDR2 YYEEEE. V lost 4 bases, J lost 4 bases, and 18 bases lay in between. The CDR3 contains 15 residues. Here the CDR3 DNA reads TGTGCCAGCAGCCCCGGGACACCGGGACTATACGAGCAGTACTTC. Protein sequence: CASSPGTPGLYEQYF.

This clonotype was recorded a few times. CDR3 DNA sequence: TGCGCCAGCAGCGGAACCGGGACAGTGAGCACCGGGGAGCTGTTTTTT. This encodes CASSGTGTVSTGELFF. V and J are TRBV5-1 and TRBJ2-2; 7 nucleotides agree with TRBD1. V was pared by 4 bases and J by 4 bases, with 10 bases of the junction left unmatched. The germline V gene has CDR1 SGHRS and CDR2 YFSETQ. The CDR3 spans 16 residues.

This clonotype appeared a few times. The chain has TRBV27 and TRBJ2-3, with D possibly matching TRBD1 (5 bases). The germline gives CDR1 MNHEY, CDR2 SMNVEV (reference sequence). Trimming removed 8 bases at V and 1 base at J, with 13 bases between. The CDR3 is 14 residues long. DNA for the CDR3: TGTGCCAGCTCATATTGGGGCGGCACAGATACGCAGTATTTT. The encoded protein is CASSYWGGTDTQYF.

The J gene is TRBJ2-1, the V gene TRBV24-1; D gene unclear. Trimming shortened V by 4 bases and J by 9 bases, and 9 bases separated the two germline ends. Germline V gene data show CDR1 as KGHDR and CDR2 as SFDVKD. This CDR3 is built from 12 residues. CDR3 sequence (DNA): TGTGCCACCAGTGACCCTCTACGTGAGCAGTTCTTC. As protein: CATSDPLREQFF.

This chain uses TRBV7-2 with TRBJ1-2; tentatively, D is TRBD1 (6 bases). The germline gives CDR1 SGHTA, CDR2 FQGNSA. The CDR3 runs to 14 residues. Deletions cut 3 bases from V and 4 bases from J, with 12 bases between. In DNA form, the CDR3 reads TGTGCCAGCAGCTTCCAGAGACAGGTCTATGGCTACACCTTC. Translating gives CASSFQRQVYGYTF. The full variable domain, completed using reference TRBV7-2 and TRBJ1-2, is GAGVSQSPSNKVTEKGKDVELRCDPISGHTALYWYRQSLGQGLEFLIYFQGNSAPDKSGLPSDRFSAERTGGSVSTLTIQRTQQEDSAVYLCASSFQRQVYGYTFGSGTRLTVV.

This sequence joins TRBV7-9 and TRBJ2-4; D is perhaps TRBD1 (5 bases). The germline V gene has CDR1 SEHNR and CDR2 FQNEAQ (reference sequence). V lost 5 bases, J lost 5 bases, and 10 bases lay in between. CDR3 length equals 13 residues. CDR3 in DNA: TGTGCCAGCAGCCCCACCAGGGAAAACATTCAGTACTTC. Translated, it gives CASSPTRENIQYF.

V and J are TRBV6-2 or TRBV6-3 and TRBJ2-1, with D perhaps given as TRBD1 or TRBD2 (5 bases each). Trimming pared 4 bases from V and 4 bases from J, leaving 8 bases between. The CDR3 runs 13 residues. The V gene's germline CDR1 is MNHEY and CDR2 SVGEGT. CDR3 coding DNA: TGTGCCAGCAGTTGGGGGTTATACAATGAGCAGTTCTTC. Its translation is CASSWGLYNEQFF.

Many counts were recorded for this clonotype. V is TRBV29-1 and J is TRBJ1-1, with 7 bases fitting TRBD1. The CDR3 consists of 13 residues. V shed 3 bases and J 4 bases; nucleotides not matched to a gene: 5. The germline gives CDR1 SQVTM, CDR2 ANQGSEA. The CDR3 reads CSVDGQGGTEAFF. CDR3 in DNA: TGCAGCGTTGATGGCCAGGGGGGCACTGAAGCTTTCTTT.

The gene calls are TRBV5-6 and TRBJ1-5; a possible D gene is TRBD1 (6 bases). V was shortened by 3 bases and J by 4 bases, with 11 bases between the two germline ends. Germline-derived CDR1 and CDR2 are SGHDT and YYEEEE. The CDR3 loop spans 14 amino acids. The CDR3 loop is CASSSGGVNQPQHF. In DNA form, the CDR3 reads TGTGCCAGCAGCTCGGGGGGCGTAAATCAGCCCCAGCATTTT.

The gene calls are TRBV15 and TRBJ1-1, with D unclear. Between the trimmed V and J ends, which lost 1 base and 6 bases, there was a span of 12 bases. Germline V gives CDR1 LNHNV, CDR2 YYDKDF (reference sequence). This CDR3 has 14 residues. Here the CDR3 reads CATSRARTAPEAFF. The CDR3 DNA is TGTGCCACCAGCAGAGCTCGGACCGCCCCTGAAGCTTTCTTT.

Only a few counts were recorded for this clonotype. The J gene is TRBJ2-1, the V gene TRBV29-1, with 7 bases matching TRBD2. Losses at the gene ends were 3 bases for V and 5 bases for J; bases not matched to a gene: 10. CDR1 is SQVTM and CDR2 is ANQGSEA in the germline V gene. This CDR3 region has 15 residues. The CDR3 loop is CSVEKGSGFDNEQFF. The DNA for the CDR3 is TGCAGCGTTGAGAAGGGTAGCGGGTTCGACAATGAGCAGTTCTTC.

The chain joins TRBV6-2 or TRBV6-3 to TRBJ2-7, with 7 nucleotides matching TRBD2. Germline V gene lookup returns CDR1 MNHEY and CDR2 SVGEGT. J gave up 0 bases and V 2 bases, and 13 bases lay outside the gene matches. There are 18 residues in the CDR3. CDR3 amino acids: CASSYTAAGRGSSYEQYV. For the CDR3, the DNA is TGTGCCAGCAGTTACACTGCGGCGGGGCGGGGGAGCTCCTACGAGCAGTACGTC.

The chain links TRBV4-2 to TRBJ2-7; perhaps TRBD2 as D (5 bases). In germline, CDR1 is LGHNA, CDR2 YNFKEQ. V shed 1 base and J shed 4 bases, with 11 bases lying between them. The CDR3 length is 14 residues. The CDR3 bases are TGTGCCAGCAGCCAAGCCGCTTCGGGGTACGAGCAGTACTTC. Protein product: CASSQAASGYEQYF.